This section outlines one TCR beta chain sequence together with its context. Its antigen is undetermined. Profiled with immunoSEQ multiplex PCR; TCRdb holds only in-frame clones, not every one. This table holds about 79,000 clones, approximately 92% found once. The study sampled blood at baseline, cycle 4 day 1, and cycle 7 day 1. This record comes from a study of OX40 agonist ivuxolimab in advanced cancers. Study-level findings and limits: Average numbers of expanded clones were greater in CD8+ T cells than in CD4+. Expanded peripheral T cells had an undetermined antigen specificity. Among the lowest peripheral clonal expansion occurred in 0.1-3.0 mg/kg partial responders.

Here the sequenced sample was CD4+ or CD8+ T cells sorted from blood, taken in a trial of the OX40 agonist ivuxolimab. The receptor was isolated from an adult with an advanced solid tumor such as melanoma, head and neck, liver or kidney cancer.

The CDR3 spells CASAQGSHSYEQYF. As DNA, the CDR3 is TGTGCCAGCGCTCAGGGGTCCCACTCCTACGAGCAGTACTTC. The chain is built from TRBV27 and TRBJ2-7; D is possibly TRBD1 (6 bases). Germline lookup yields CDR1 MNHEY and CDR2 SMNVEV (reference sequence). The CDR3 contains 14 residues. Trimming stripped 8 bases from V and 0 bases from J, with 14 bases between.